A selection of T cell receptor beta chains follows, all from one sample in a study of blood T cell repertoires in COVID-19. TCRdb's table, derived via immunoSEQ multiplex PCR, lists solely in-frame clones and lacks some. The profile shows a few hundred thousand clones, roughly 91% of them singletons. The sequenced material came from PBMCs or T cells enriched from blood (not recorded which). These receptors were obtained from a man in his forties or fifties who had recovered from COVID-19. The CDR3 runs from the conserved cysteine through the conserved F or W. Each record gives: CDR3 protein, CDR3 DNA, V gene, clone size, CDR3 length, J gene, D gene. A D gene is named only where the DNA matches it firmly. Part of the rows lack a size; the others show once, few, many or a class for expanded clones.

CDR3: CATSRSNFGGIETQYF
DNA: TGTGCCACCAGCAGATCTAATTTCGGGGGGATAGAGACCCAGTACTTC
V: TRBV15
size: NA
length: 16
J: TRBJ2-5
D: TRBD2

CDR3: CASSESPGQNYGYTF
DNA: TGTGCCAGCAGTGAAAGTCCGGGACAGAACTATGGCTACACCTTC
V: TRBV9
size: NA
length: 15
J: TRBJ1-2
D: TRBD1

CDR3: CASSPGWMRYNEQFF
DNA: TGTGCCAGCAGCCCCGGGTGGATGCGGTACAATGAGCAGTTCTTC
V: TRBV6-5
size: NA
length: 15
J: TRBJ2-1
D: NA

CDR3: CSVGIGRMFYGYTF
DNA: TGCAGCGTTGGAATCGGCAGGATGTTTTATGGCTACACCTTC
V: TRBV29-1
size: NA
length: 14
J: TRBJ1-2
D: NA

CDR3: CASSVGGTGYGYTF
DNA: TGTGCCAGCAGCGTAGGGGGGACAGGGTATGGCTACACCTTC
V: TRBV9
size: NA
length: 14
J: TRBJ1-2
D: TRBD1

CDR3: CASSLGQVNTEAFF
DNA: TGTGCCAGCAGTTTAGGACAGGTGAACACTGAAGCTTTCTTT
V: TRBV28
size: NA
length: 14
J: TRBJ1-1
D: TRBD1

CDR3: CASRLFGQGLTGANVLTF
DNA: TGTGCCAGTAGGTTGTTTGGACAGGGTCTCACTGGGGCCAACGTCCTGACTTTC
V: TRBV19
size: NA
length: 18
J: TRBJ2-6
D: TRBD1

CDR3: CASRGGTNSNQPQHF
DNA: TGTGCCAGCAGAGGGGGCACGAATAGCAATCAGCCCCAGCATTTT
V: TRBV27
size: once
length: 15
J: TRBJ1-5
D: TRBD1

CDR3: CASSLRTSGSGEQFF
DNA: TGTGCCAGCAGCTTGAGGACTAGCGGGAGCGGTGAGCAGTTCTTC
V: TRBV5-4
size: once
length: 15
J: TRBJ2-1
D: TRBD2

CDR3: CASSIGTSGVYEQYF
DNA: TGTGCCAGTAGTATCGGGACTAGCGGGGTATACGAGCAGTACTTC
V: TRBV19
size: NA
length: 15
J: TRBJ2-7
D: TRBD2

CDR3: CASREERYYEQYF
DNA: TGTGCCAGCAGGGAGGAACGATACTACGAGCAGTACTTC
V: TRBV2
size: NA
length: 13
J: TRBJ2-7
D: NA

CDR3: CASSLQGSNYGYTF
DNA: TGTGCCAGCAGCTTACAGGGTTCCAACTATGGCTACACCTTC
V: TRBV5-6
size: once
length: 14
J: TRBJ1-2
D: NA

CDR3: CASSLTSPRQGAYGYTF
DNA: TGTGCCAGCAGCTTAACGTCCCCGAGGCAGGGGGCCTATGGCTACACCTTC
V: TRBV7-2
size: NA
length: 17
J: TRBJ1-2
D: TRBD1

CDR3: CASSLLGQGSYEQYF
DNA: TGCGCCAGCAGCTTACTAGGACAGGGATCCTACGAGCAGTACTTC
V: TRBV5-1
size: NA
length: 15
J: TRBJ2-7
D: TRBD1

CDR3: CASSPVIGGNTEAFF
DNA: TGTGCCAGCTCACCGGTCATAGGGGGCAACACTGAAGCTTTCTTT
V: TRBV18
size: NA
length: 15
J: TRBJ1-1
D: TRBD1

CDR3: CASKVGGSGNTIYF
DNA: TGTGCCAGCAAAGTAGGGGGCAGTGGAAACACCATATATTTT
V: TRBV27
size: NA
length: 14
J: TRBJ1-3
D: TRBD1

CDR3: CASSLGLAGSTDTQYF
DNA: TGCGCCAGCAGCTTGGGACTAGCGGGGAGCACAGATACGCAGTATTTT
V: TRBV5-1
size: NA
length: 16
J: TRBJ2-3
D: TRBD2

CDR3: CASSFGTAYEQYF
DNA: TGTGCCAGCAGCTTCGGGACAGCCTACGAGCAGTACTTC
V: TRBV11-2
size: NA
length: 13
J: TRBJ2-7
D: TRBD1

CDR3: CATRGGEGFVGELFF
DNA: TGTGCCACCCGAGGCGGGGAAGGATTCGTCGGGGAGCTGTTTTTT
V: TRBV19
size: NA
length: 15
J: TRBJ2-2
D: NA